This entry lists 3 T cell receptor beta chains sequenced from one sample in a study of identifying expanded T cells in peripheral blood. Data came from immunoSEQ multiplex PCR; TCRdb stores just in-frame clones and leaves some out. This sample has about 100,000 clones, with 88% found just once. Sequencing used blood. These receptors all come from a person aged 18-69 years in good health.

The CDR3 DNA sequence: TGTGCCAGCACCTCGAGAGCCTCTGCCGCCGGTGAGCAGTTCTTC. It yields the protein CASTSRASAAGEQFF. The chain combines TRBV6-1 with TRBJ2-1; no firm D call. Germline assignment: CDR1 MNHNS and CDR2 SASEGT. This CDR3 region has 15 residues. V lost 7 bases and J lost 9, with 22 bases in between.

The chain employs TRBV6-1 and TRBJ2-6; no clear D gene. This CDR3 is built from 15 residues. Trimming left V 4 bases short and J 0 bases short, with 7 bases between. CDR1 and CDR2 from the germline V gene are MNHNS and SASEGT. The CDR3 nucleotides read TGTGCCAGCAGTGCGGCCAACTCTGGGGCCAACGTCCTGACTTTC. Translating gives CASSAANSGANVLTF.

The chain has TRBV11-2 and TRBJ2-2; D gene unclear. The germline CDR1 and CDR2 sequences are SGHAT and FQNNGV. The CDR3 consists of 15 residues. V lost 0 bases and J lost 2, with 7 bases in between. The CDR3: CASSLDRQNTGELFF. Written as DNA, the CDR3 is TGTGCCAGCAGCTTAGATCGGCAAAACACCGGGGAGCTGTTTTTT. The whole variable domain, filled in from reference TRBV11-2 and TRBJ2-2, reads EAGVAQSPRYKIIEKRQSVAFWCNPISGHATLYWYQQILGQGPKLLIQFQNNGVVDDSQLPKDRFSAERLKGVDSTLKIQPAKLEDSAVYLCASSLDRQNTGELFFGEGSRLTVL.